This entry lists 19 T cell receptor beta chains sequenced from one sample in a study of control samples from healthy donors and cancer patients. Produced via immunoSEQ multiplex PCR; TCRdb's table is partial and in-frame only. The data show 100,000 to 150,000 clones, with over 75% seen just once and more than 6.5% held by the top ten. Sequencing was done on a sample of blood. All receptors come from a man aged 35-49 years in good health.

DNA for the CDR3: TGTGCCAGCAGCCCGACACGGAACACTGAAGCTTTCTTT. As protein: CASSPTRNTEAFF. The rearrangement joins TRBV7-8 to TRBJ1-1; no definite D call. Per the germline V gene, CDR1 is SGHVS and CDR2 is FQNEAQ. The CDR3 spans 13 residues. Deletions cut 5 bases from V and 1 base from J, with 8 bases between.

The V gene is TRBV19, the J gene TRBJ1-5; TRBD1 matches 7 bases. V was pared by 5 bases and J by 5 bases, with 12 bases of the junction left unmatched. The V gene's germline CDR1 is LNHDA and CDR2 SQIVND (reference sequence). This CDR3 comprises 16 residues. The CDR3 DNA sequence: TGTGCCAGTAGTCCAGAGCAGGGGGGCCCTTATCAGCCCCAGCATTTT. Amino acids: CASSPEQGGPYQPQHF.

This clone was observed a handful of times. The chain carries TRBV12-5 and TRBJ1-2; TRBD1 aligns across 8 bases. In germline, CDR1 is LGHNT, CDR2 FRNRAP. The V gene end was trimmed by 2 bases and the J gene end by 8 bases; junction bases not matched to a gene: 4. The CDR3 is made up of 13 amino acids. CDR3 region: CASGLLRGRGYTF. CDR3 DNA sequence: TGTGCTAGTGGTTTGCTCAGGGGGCGAGGCTACACCTTC.

The chain couples TRBV4-1 to TRBJ1-6; D not resolved. In germline, CDR1 is MGHRA, CDR2 YSYEKL. The V end was cut by 4 bases, the J end by 5 bases, with 9 bases between. This CDR3 is built from 14 residues. In DNA form, the CDR3 reads TGCGCCAGCAGCCTTGGTCAGGATAATTCACCCCTCCACTTT. The encoded protein is CASSLGQDNSPLHF.

The chain has TRBV4-1 and TRBJ1-6; 7 bases line up with TRBD1. The germline V gene encodes CDR1 MGHRA and CDR2 YSYEKL. This CDR3 is 17 amino acids long. V was pared by 0 bases and J by 3 bases, with 5 bases of the junction left unmatched. This chain's CDR3 is CASSQEWGDSYNSPLHF. The CDR3 bases are TGCGCCAGCAGCCAAGAATGGGGGGACAGCTATAATTCACCCCTCCACTTT.

The rearrangement uses TRBV4-3 and TRBJ2-1; 10 nucleotides agree with TRBD2. Germline assignment: CDR1 LGHNA and CDR2 YSLEER. The CDR3 sequence is 16 residues long. J lost 7 bases, V lost 0 bases, and 6 bases had no gene match. The CDR3, as DNA: TGCGCCAGCAGCCAAGACCGGACTAGCGGCCGGAATGAGCAGTTCTTC. It codes for CASSQDRTSGRNEQFF.

This chain uses TRBV5-1 with TRBJ2-5; 15 nucleotides line up with TRBD2. Trimming cost V 4 bases and J 2 bases; bases outside gene matches: 6. Germline CDR1 and CDR2: SGHRS and YFSETQ. This CDR3 has 17 residues. The CDR3 bases are TGCGCCAGCAGCATGGGACTAGCGGGGGGAGGGCAAGAGACCCAGTACTTC. The encoded protein is CASSMGLAGGGQETQYF. Looking up the rest from reference TRBV5-1 and TRBJ2-5 gives the full variable domain: KAGVTQTPRYLIKTRGQQVTLSCSPISGHRSVSWYQQTPGQGLQFLFEYFSETQRNKGNFPGRFSGRQFSNSRSEMNVSTLELGDSALYLCASSMGLAGGGQETQYFGPGTRLLVL.

The chain couples TRBV9 to TRBJ2-4; 9 nucleotides match TRBD1. This CDR3 contains 14 residues. V gave up 0 bases and J gave up 7 bases; unmatched junction bases: 2. Per germline, CDR1 SGDLS and CDR2 YYNGEE. CDR3 residues: CASSVGTGENIQYF. CDR3 nucleotides: TGTGCCAGCAGCGTAGGGACAGGGGAGAACATTCAGTACTTC.

This clone appeared a few times. The V call is TRBV6-6, the J call TRBJ1-1, with a tentative D call TRBD1 (6 bases). The length of the CDR3 is 17 residues. The germline gives CDR1 MNHNY, CDR2 SVGAGI (reference sequence). V was shortened by 6 bases and J by 1 base, with 21 bases between the two germline ends. The CDR3 here is CASSRGGVFGANTEAFF. CDR3 coding DNA: TGTGCCAGCAGCCGAGGGGGGGTATTCGGAGCGAACACTGAAGCTTTCTTT.

The CDR3 sequence is CASSPGQGYEQYF. CDR3 nucleotides: TGTGCCAGCAGCCCTGGACAGGGGTACGAGCAGTACTTC. The chain carries TRBV28 and TRBJ2-7; 9 nucleotides line up with TRBD1. The CDR3 sequence is 13 residues long. Trimming took 6 bases from V and 4 from J; bases not matched to a gene: 4. Germline V gene data show CDR1 as MDHEN and CDR2 as SYDVKM.

The rearrangement links TRBV12-3 or TRBV12-4 to TRBJ2-7; D not certain. The CDR3 runs to 13 residues. The V and J ends lost 1 base and 3 bases respectively, with 7 bases between them. CDR3 nucleotide sequence: TGTGCCAGCAGTTTAGGTATCGGCTACGAGCAGTACTTC. This sequence encodes CASSLGIGYEQYF.

V usage is TRBV19 and J usage is TRBJ2-7; 8 nucleotides align to TRBD1. CDR3 length equals 14 residues. Germline CDR1 reads LNHDA; CDR2 reads SQIVND (reference sequence). The V and J ends lost 4 bases and 0 bases, in that order; junction bases with no gene match: 2. DNA of the CDR3: TGTGCCAGTAGTAGGGACAGGAGCTCCTACGAGCAGTACTTC. This codes for CASSRDRSSYEQYF.

This chain uses TRBV27 with TRBJ1-5; D remains unclear. Trimming pared 7 bases from V and 3 bases from J, leaving 19 bases between. The germline V gene has CDR1 MNHEY and CDR2 SMNVEV (reference sequence). The CDR3 has 16 residues. This chain's CDR3 is CASTDNGVSVNQPQHF. In DNA form, the CDR3 reads TGTGCCAGCACCGACAATGGGGTCTCAGTCAATCAGCCCCAGCATTTT.

This rearrangement joins TRBV7-9 to TRBJ2-7; D is perhaps TRBD1 or TRBD2 (5 bases each). CDR1 is SEHNR, CDR2 FQNEAQ, per germline (reference sequence). This CDR3 spans 14 amino acids. The V end lost 5 bases, the J end lost 5 bases, and 16 bases lay between the germline ends. In nucleotides, the CDR3 is TGTGCCAGCAGCCGTAACGCCGGGACGCACGAGCAGTACTTC. Translation: CASSRNAGTHEQYF. Drawing the rest from reference TRBV7-9 and TRBJ2-7, the complete variable domain is DTGVSQNPRHKITKRGQNVTFRCDPISEHNRLYWYRQTLGQGPEFLTYFQNEAQLEKSRLLSDRFSAERPKGSFSTLEIQRTEQGDSAMYLCASSRNAGTHEQYFGPGTRLTVT.

The rearrangement uses TRBV18 and TRBJ1-2; D is undetermined. Germline V gene data show CDR1 as KGHSH and CDR2 as LQKENI. V was shortened by 1 base and J by 2 bases, with 8 bases between the two germline ends. The CDR3 loop spans 14 amino acids. This CDR3 is CASSPLGRNYGYTF. CDR3 sequence (DNA): TGTGCCAGCTCACCACTGGGTAGAAACTATGGCTACACCTTC. The complete variable domain, with remaining parts taken from reference TRBV18 and TRBJ1-2, reads NAGVMQNPRHLVRRRGQEARLRCSPMKGHSHVYWYRQLPEEGLKFMVYLQKENIIDESGMPKERFSAEFPKEGPSILRIQQVVRGDSAAYFCASSPLGRNYGYTFGSGTRLTVV.

A few counts support this clone. V usage is TRBV7-2 and J usage is TRBJ2-2, with D perhaps TRBD2 (6 bases). The CDR3 covers 17 residues. V gave up 3 bases and J gave up 1 base, with 15 bases separating them. From germline, CDR1 is SGHTA and CDR2 FQGNSA. CDR3 protein: CASSLRISGVNTGELFF. The CDR3 nucleotides are TGTGCCAGCAGCTTGCGGATTAGCGGAGTGAACACCGGGGAGCTGTTTTTT.

This clone appeared a single time. The chain recombines TRBV3-1 (or the pseudogene TRBV3-2) with TRBJ1-3, with D maybe TRBD1 (5 bases). From germline, CDR1 is LGHDT and CDR2 YNNKEL (reference sequence). The CDR3 spans 16 residues. Trimming removed 2 bases from V and 2 bases from J, with 13 bases in between. The CDR3 loop reads CASSQRSSGTGNTIYF. The CDR3 DNA reads TGTGCCAGCAGCCAACGTAGCTCAGGGACTGGAAACACCATATATTTT.

The rearrangement links TRBV25-1 to TRBJ1-5, with 7 bases matching TRBD1. CDR1 is MGHDK, CDR2 SYGVNS, per germline. The CDR3 has 14 amino acids. J was trimmed by 2 bases and V by 7 bases; bases with no gene match: 5. The chain's CDR3 is CASNSGQGNQPQHF. CDR3 in DNA: TGTGCCAGCAACTCCGGACAGGGCAATCAGCCCCAGCATTTT. The full variable domain, completed using reference TRBV25-1 and TRBJ1-5, is EADIYQTPRYLVIGTGKKITLECSQTMGHDKMYWYQQDPGMELHLIHYSYGVNSTEKGDLSSESTVSRIRTEHFPLTLESARPSHTSQYLCASNSGQGNQPQHFGDGTRLSIL.

The genes are TRBV2 and TRBJ1-5; D possibly corresponds to TRBD1 (5 bases). This CDR3 contains 15 residues. V lost 5 bases and J 4 bases, leaving 15 bases between the germline ends. Per germline, CDR1 SNHLY and CDR2 FYNNEI. The CDR3 DNA reads as TGTGCCAGCAGTAGTGACCGTCAGGGAAATCAGCCCCAGCATTTT. Translation: CASSSDRQGNQPQHF. The full variable domain, in which reference TRBV2 and TRBJ1-5 provide the parts outside the CDR3, is EPEVTQTPSHQVTQMGQEVILRCVPISNHLYFYWYRQILGQKVEFLVSFYNNEISEKSEIFDDQFSVERPDGSNFTLKIRSTKLEDSAMYFCASSSDRQGNQPQHFGDGTRLSIL.